This T cell receptor (beta chain) was obtained from a study of beta chain features in type 1 diabetes. Study-wide findings and caveats: The question left open here concerned HLA type influencing TCRB rearrangement.

Expressed TCRB transcripts were sequenced because the isolated RNA had all been reverse transcribed beforehand. Read counts averaged around 4 million for samples of naive, central memory and regulatory T cells. TCRdb keeps only in-frame clones here, not all; method: immunoSEQ multiplex PCR. The sample records roughly 500,000 clones, over 10% being singletons. This CDR3 region has 14 residues. The germline gives CDR1 SGHRS, CDR2 YFSETQ. The V gene lost 0 bases and the J gene lost 8 bases, with 14 bases spanning the gap. There are a few counts of this clone. Its antigen is undetermined. The chain couples TRBV5-1 to TRBJ1-1; the D is unclear. The source material was naive CD4+ T cells from blood. The clonotype was recovered from a woman aged 18-35 years in good health. CDR3 DNA sequence: TGCGCCAGCAGCTTGGGCCAGCCGGCCGACGAAGCTTTCTTT. Encoded protein: CASSLGQPADEAFF.